One sample yielded the 2 T cell receptor beta chains listed below, sequenced in a study of preoperative IRX-2 immunotherapy in early breast cancer. The treatment here: preoperative locoregional IRX-2 cytokine immunotherapy. Sequencing used immunoSEQ multiplex PCR; TCRdb keeps in-frame clones, though not all of them. The sample lists 90,000 to 100,000 clones; 75% to 90% were seen once. This specimen was tumor tissue, taken after IRX-2 immunotherapy. Receptors originate from a human donor with breast cancer.

The V gene is TRBV7-1, the J gene TRBJ1-1, with a possible D match to TRBD1 (5 bases). TRBV7-1 is sorted into the ORF group, with uncertain function. V lost 3 bases and J lost 5, with 13 bases in between. This CDR3 is 14 amino acids long. CDR3 nucleotide sequence: TGTGCCAGCAGCTCGCGTGGGGGTAGGACTGAAGCTTTCTTT. This codes for CASSSRGGRTEAFF.

The V gene is TRBV11-3, the J gene TRBJ1-1; TRBD1 matches at 8 bases. CDR3 size: 15 residues. The V gene's germline CDR1 is SGHNT and CDR2 YENEEA. The V and J ends lost 5 bases and 3 bases, in that order; junction bases with no gene match: 8. CDR3 sequence reads: CASSPRTGFDTEAFF. The CDR3 nucleotides are TGTGCCAGCAGCCCACGGACAGGGTTCGACACTGAAGCTTTCTTT.